This TCR beta chain was recorded in a study of T cell repertoires in cytomegalovirus infection. Across the study: Peptides in the study included HLA-C-restricted and HLA-B-restricted CMV epitopes. Study-level findings and limits: The response measured ex vivo was dominated by TCR beta clonotypes (HLA-C-restricted and CMV-specific).

From the reads, TCRdb called clonotypes with MiXCR, one entry per CDR3 protein. This sample has around 300,000 distinct CDR3 sequences, with approximately 22% found just once. Concerning this clonotype: Its antigen is undetermined. Sequence at one end of the junction differs from germline and may be a read error.

The germline gives CDR1 SEHNR, CDR2 FQNEAQ (reference sequence). The CDR3 covers 17 residues. The sequence was obtained from a human donor in good health (CMV status not recorded). Some clones in this sample may be carry-over from other donors' samples. Specimen: cultured PBMCs, collected from culture after CMV antigen stimulation. This chain joins TRBV7-9 and TRBJ1-3; possibly TRBD1 for D (5 bases). DNA of the CDR3: TGTGCCAGCAGCTTAGGACAGATGATTTACTCTGGAAACACCCTATATTTT. It encodes CASSLGQMIYSGNTLYF.